This TCR beta chain stems from a study of blood T cell repertoires in COVID-19. Looking at the study overall: PBMCs, B-cell-depleted T cells, or T cells were the source of the cDNA or gDNA that made up the material.

The CDR3 is 15 residues long. Trimming took 4 bases from V and 1 from J; bases not matched to a gene: 7. Per the germline V gene, CDR1 is SGHKS and CDR2 is YYEKEE (reference sequence). Per the original methods: For nucleated cells, counts were estimated from reference gene primer amplification. Repertoires were generated with immunoSEQ multiplex PCR, while TCRdb's copy carries only in-frame clones and drops some. The V and J calls and clone size are taken from that table; D and trimming were inferred from the DNA. The sample lists some 150,000 clones; 81% were seen once. The chain uses TRBV5-5 and TRBJ2-5; 7 bases align to TRBD2. Sequenced: peripheral blood. This sequence was found in a woman aged 55-69 years with active or convalescent COVID-19. DNA of the CDR3: TGTGCCAGCAGCCGCGGAGCGGGGACCCAAGAGACCCAGTACTTC. Translating gives CASSRGAGTQETQYF.